This T cell receptor beta chain was captured in a study of T cell responses to AZD1222 COVID-19 vaccine. The V end was cut by 3 bases, the J end by 1 base, with 10 bases between. From germline, CDR1 is MNHNS and CDR2 SASEGT. The CDR3 is made up of 15 amino acids. Remarks on this clone: Antigen unknown.

The method was immunoSEQ multiplex PCR; TCRdb's version includes in-frame clones alone and lacks a portion of them. The table has 150,000 to 200,000 clones, about nine tenths seen once. Study results and limitations: Just five or six AZD1222 recipients tested seropositive at baseline.

The starting material was peripheral blood, obtained 28 days after the second AZD1222 dose. The receptor's source is an adult who received the AZD1222 COVID-19 vaccine. This chain links TRBV6-1 with TRBJ1-5; D gene unclear. CDR3 in amino acids: CASSEALVSNQPQHF. CDR3 bases: TGTGCCAGCAGTGAGGCTTTAGTGAGCAATCAGCCCCAGCATTTT.